This T cell receptor beta chain comes out of a study of CXCR3-negative and CXCR3-positive naive CD8 T cells. About the research overall: Sequencing brought in about 135 million TRB reads altogether, and each library got about 1.5 +/- 0.3 million.

A note on this clonotype: Its specificity is not known.

Every individual CD8+ T cell subset underwent sorting in triplicate at approximately 300,000 cells apiece. 5' RACE that incorporated UMI labels was used to prepare the TRB cDNA libraries. TCRdb reprocessed the 5' RACE reads, keeping one entry per CDR3 protein, no DNA. The sample table includes tens of thousands of distinct CDR3 sequences. Study observations and caveats: Diversity in memory CD8+ cells fell much lower than the comparably high levels seen in both naive subsets. CXCR3-positive naive cells had more hydrophobic TRB CDR3s than CXCR3-negative naive cells.

The sample was naive CXCR3+ CD8+ T cells from blood. Specified subset: CD45RO-CCR7+CD27+CD95- naive CD8+ T cells expressing CXCR3 (TNR3+). The sequence was collected from a human donor in good health. Some clones in this sample may be carry-over from other donors' samples.

The CDR3 loop reads CASSQREGPYEQYF. The V call is TRBV7-3, the J call TRBJ2-7; TCRdb selects TRBD2, and the lack of DNA leaves this call unchecked. Germline CDR1 SGHTA, CDR2 FQGTGA. This CDR3 is built from 14 residues.